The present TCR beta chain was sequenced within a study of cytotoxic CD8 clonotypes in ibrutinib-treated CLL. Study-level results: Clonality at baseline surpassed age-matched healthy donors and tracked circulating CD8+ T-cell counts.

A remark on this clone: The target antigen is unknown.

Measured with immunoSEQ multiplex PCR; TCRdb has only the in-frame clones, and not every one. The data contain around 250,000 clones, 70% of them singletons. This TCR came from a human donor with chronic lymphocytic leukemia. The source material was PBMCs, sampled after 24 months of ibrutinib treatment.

The CDR3 DNA sequence: TGTGCCAGCAGTTACTCGGCGAACACCAGACCCCAGCATTTT. It yields the protein CASSYSANTRPQHF. This chain uses TRBV6-5 with TRBJ1-5, with D uncertain. Trimming pared 0 bases from V and 10 bases from J, leaving 13 bases between. The CDR3 sequence is 14 residues long. Germline V gene lookup returns CDR1 MNHEY and CDR2 SVGAGI.